This TCR beta chain is from a study of PD-1 blockade in classical Hodgkin lymphoma. Findings and limits, study-wide: Complete responders matched newly diagnosed patients in baseline diversity. Baseline TCR diversity was reportedly lower in newly diagnosed patients than in healthy donors. It was reported as lower still in relapsed/refractory patients.

Each patient's relapse followed autologous stem cell transplantation, and brentuximab vedotin exposure varied. Best responses were complete response, partial response or progressive disease. Produced via immunoSEQ multiplex PCR; TCRdb's table is partial and in-frame only. The sample includes about 97,000 clones, more than 85% seen only once; the top ten take about 6.4%. Note on this clone: Its antigen remains unknown.

Looked up from germline, CDR1 is SQVTM and CDR2 is ANQGSEA. V shed 3 bases and J 4 bases; nucleotides not matched to a gene: 4. The length of the CDR3 is 13 residues. The genes are TRBV29-1 and TRBJ2-7, with 9 nucleotides matching TRBD1. The sequenced sample was peripheral blood mononuclear cells (PBMCs), obtained before the second cycle of nivolumab. This TCR was sampled from a human donor with classical Hodgkin lymphoma. CDR3 nucleotide sequence: TGCAGCGTTGAGGGGACAGGGCGGTACGAGCAGTACTTC. It yields the protein CSVEGTGRYEQYF.